Listed below are T cell receptor beta chains from one sample, sequenced in a study of cytomegalovirus exposure and HLA in healthy donors. Assay: immunoSEQ multiplex PCR; the TCRdb copy retains only in-frame clones and omits some. The sample contains fewer than 250,000 clones, around 73% of which appear only once. Sequenced input: PBMCs. All receptors come from a woman in her twenties or thirties in good health and CMV-seropositive. Each CDR3 is given with its conserved first and last residue. The D gene is left open where the match is weak. The size field is filled for only some rows; it gives once, few, many or a size class.

>TRBV18|.|TRBJ1-1|once
CASSPPGRGPYTEAFF
TGTGCCAGCTCACCACCCGGAAGGGGCCCGTACACTGAAGCTTTCTTT
>TRBV6-1|TRBD1|TRBJ2-7|once
CASYRGTYEQYF
TGTGCCAGCTACAGGGGGACCTACGAGCAGTACTTC
>TRBV29-1|TRBD1|TRBJ2-1|few
CSVRDRDYNEQFF
TGCAGCGTCCGGGACAGGGACTACAATGAGCAGTTCTTC
>TRBV6-6|TRBD1|TRBJ1-6|.
CASSLRDRTNSPLHF
TGTGCCAGCAGTCTCCGGGACAGAACTAATTCACCCCTCCACTTT
>TRBV4-2|TRBD2|TRBJ2-1|.
CASSPSVAGGSEREQFF
TGTGCCAGCAGCCCGTCGGTAGCGGGGGGCTCCGAGCGGGAGCAGTTCTTC
>TRBV15|TRBD1|TRBJ2-5|.
CATAPTGGVLETQYF
TGTGCCACGGCCCCCACAGGGGGCGTTTTGGAGACCCAGTACTTC
>TRBV6-1|TRBD1|TRBJ2-7|.
CASSETGTGSYEQYF
TGTGCCAGCAGTGAAACCGGGACAGGTAGCTACGAGCAGTACTTC
>TRBV29-1|TRBD1|TRBJ1-5|.
CSVSGTGVNQPQHF
TGCAGCGTCTCCGGGACAGGGGTTAATCAGCCCCAGCATTTT
>TRBV29-1|.|TRBJ1-1|.
CSVSWSITEAFF
TGCAGCGTTTCGTGGTCTATCACTGAAGCTTTCTTT
>TRBV7-2|.|TRBJ1-1|.
CASSLDIRQVTEAFF
TGTGCCAGCAGCCTCGATATCCGGCAGGTCACTGAAGCTTTCTTT
>TRBV28|TRBD1|TRBJ1-2|once
CASSAGQGVVPLTF
TGTGCCAGCAGCGCCGGACAGGGGGTCGTCCCCCTCACCTTC
>TRBV30|TRBD2|TRBJ2-1|.
CAWTSGRAIEQFF
TGTGCCTGGACTAGCGGGAGGGCCATTGAGCAGTTCTTC
>TRBV18|TRBD1|TRBJ1-6|.
CASSPRDSYNSPLHF
TGTGCCAGCTCACCAAGGGACAGCTATAATTCACCCCTCCACTTT
>TRBV7-2|.|TRBJ1-4|.
CASSLGQYEKLFF
TGTGCCAGCAGCCTCGGACAGTATGAAAAACTGTTTTTT
>TRBV11-2|.|TRBJ1-2|.
CASSLTIANYGYTF
TGTGCCAGCAGCTTAACCATAGCTAACTATGGCTACACCTTC
>TRBV5-1|.|TRBJ2-2|.
CASSFLAGLNTGELFF
TGCGCCAGCAGCTTTCTCGCAGGTCTGAACACCGGGGAGCTGTTTTTT
>TRBV2|TRBD1|TRBJ2-5|.
CASSRGRQETQYF
TGTGCCAGCAGCAGGGGGCGGCAAGAGACCCAGTACTTC
>TRBV7-9|TRBD1|TRBJ2-2|.
CASSPQGTGELFF
TGTGCCAGCAGCCCACAGGGGACCGGGGAGCTGTTTTTT
>TRBV10-3|.|TRBJ1-1|.
CAISEAGRDTEAFF
TGTGCCATCAGTGAGGCAGGGAGGGACACTGAAGCTTTCTTT
>TRBV15|.|TRBJ1-1|many
CATSRDRGKAFF
TGTGCCACCAGCAGAGATCGCGGCAAAGCTTTCTTT
>TRBV5-8|.|TRBJ1-1|few
CASSFLRVGNTEAFF
TGTGCCAGCAGCTTTCTGAGGGTTGGGAACACTGAAGCTTTCTTT
>TRBV5-1|TRBD2|TRBJ2-7|.
CASSLGGGASYEQYF
TGCGCCAGCAGCTTGGGGGGGGGAGCCTCCTACGAGCAGTACTTC
>TRBV19|.|TRBJ2-7|few
CASSISNEQYF
TGTGCCAGTAGTATCTCCAACGAGCAGTACTTC
>TRBV15|TRBD2|TRBJ2-3|.
CATSRALTSGGTDTQYF
TGTGCCACCAGCAGAGCCCTGACTAGCGGGGGGACGGATACGCAGTATTTT
>TRBV7-2|.|TRBJ2-1|once
CASSPGGEQFF
TGTGCCAGCAGCCCCGGGGGTGAGCAGTTCTTC
>TRBV11-1|TRBD2|TRBJ2-1|.
CASGETSPYNEQFF
TGTGCCAGCGGCGAGACTAGCCCCTACAATGAGCAGTTCTTC
>TRBV29-1|TRBD2|TRBJ2-7|.
CSVLGLAGLSYEQYF
TGCAGCGTTTTAGGACTAGCGGGATTGTCCTACGAGCAGTACTTC
>TRBV10-3|TRBD1|TRBJ2-1|.
CAIRPGQGNNEQFF
TGTGCCATCAGGCCGGGACAGGGGAACAATGAGCAGTTCTTC
>TRBV7-3|.|TRBJ2-2|.
CASSLGAGTGELFF
TGTGCCAGCAGCTTAGGGGCGGGGACCGGGGAGCTGTTTTTT
>TRBV5-1|.|TRBJ2-3|.
CASSRGLEGNTDTQYF
TGCGCCAGCAGCCGAGGGTTGGAGGGAAACACAGATACGCAGTATTTT
>TRBV4-3|TRBD1|TRBJ2-3|.
CASSQDGTGGTDTQYF
TGCGCCAGCAGCCAAGACGGGACAGGGGGCACAGATACGCAGTATTTT
>TRBV28|TRBD1|TRBJ2-7|.
CASRPGTGRHEQYF
TGTGCCAGCAGACCAGGGACAGGGCGGCACGAGCAGTACTTC
>TRBV29-1|.|TRBJ1-1|.
CSVERSMGNTEAFF
TGCAGCGTTGAGAGGAGTATGGGGAACACTGAAGCTTTCTTT
>TRBV2|TRBD1|TRBJ2-3|few
CASSEFGQGADTQYF
TGTGCCAGCAGTGAATTCGGACAGGGGGCAGATACGCAGTATTTT
>TRBV4-2|.|TRBJ1-3|.
CASSQEAENTIYF
TGTGCCAGCAGCCAAGAGGCCGAAAACACCATATATTTT
>TRBV7-9|TRBD2|TRBJ2-2|.
CASSLASGGAAGELFF
TGTGCCAGCAGCTTAGCGAGCGGGGGAGCCGCCGGGGAGCTGTTTTTT
>TRBV27|TRBD2|TRBJ2-7|.
CASSLGLAGPFYEQYF
TGTGCCAGCAGTTTAGGACTAGCGGGGCCCTTCTACGAGCAGTACTTC
>TRBV9|TRBD2|TRBJ2-3|.
CASSAPASGVADTQYF
TGTGCCAGCAGCGCCCCCGCTAGCGGGGTCGCAGATACGCAGTATTTT
>TRBV7-2|.|TRBJ2-7|.
CASSINRVSGPYEQYF
TGTGCCAGCAGCATAAATAGGGTTAGCGGACCCTACGAGCAGTACTTC
>TRBV25-1|TRBD1|TRBJ1-2|.
CASSLTGEGNGYTF
TGTGCCAGCAGTCTAACAGGGGAAGGAAATGGCTACACCTTC
>TRBV19|.|TRBJ1-2|.
CASRPQGRGSGGYTF
TGTGCCAGTAGGCCCCAAGGGAGGGGTTCAGGCGGCTACACCTTC
>TRBV7-2|TRBD1|TRBJ2-3|few
CASSPRTGSTDTQYF
TGTGCCAGCAGCCCCCGGACAGGGAGCACAGATACGCAGTATTTT
>TRBV28|TRBD1|TRBJ1-5|.
CASSRPGLTRGRQPQHF
TGTGCCAGCAGTCGCCCAGGGCTCACCAGGGGGCGGCAGCCCCAGCATTTT
>TRBV4-2|TRBD2|TRBJ2-5|.
CASSPTGEAWTSGWETQYF
TGTGCCAGCAGCCCCACAGGGGAAGCTTGGACTAGCGGATGGGAGACCCAGTACTTC
>TRBV7-3|TRBD1|TRBJ2-3|.
CASSPTGQGADTQYF
TGTGCCAGCAGCCCCACGGGACAGGGGGCGGATACGCAGTATTTT
>TRBV5-4|.|TRBJ2-1|.
CASSLAGAPANEQFF
TGTGCCAGCAGCTTGGCCGGAGCTCCTGCCAATGAGCAGTTCTTC
>TRBV4-2|.|TRBJ2-3|.
CASSQDRGLDTQYF
TGTGCCAGCAGCCAAGACAGGGGCTTAGATACGCAGTATTTT
>TRBV9|TRBD2|TRBJ2-2|few
CASSVDGRGTGELFF
TGTGCCAGCAGCGTAGACGGGAGGGGGACCGGGGAGCTGTTTTTT
>TRBV10-3|TRBD1|TRBJ1-1|.
CAIRTGAMNTEAFF
TGTGCCATCAGGACAGGGGCGATGAACACTGAAGCTTTCTTT
>TRBV5-4|TRBD2|TRBJ2-5|once
CASSLAGGETQYF
TGTGCCAGCAGCTTGGCGGGGGGGGAGACCCAGTACTTC
>TRBV2|.|TRBJ2-1|.
CASTQWGGDLTYNEQFF
TGTGCCAGTACGCAGTGGGGCGGGGATTTAACCTACAATGAGCAGTTCTTC
>TRBV6-6|.|TRBJ2-7|.
CASSSKSGRPPYEQYF
TGTGCCAGCAGTTCAAAATCCGGGAGACCCCCCTACGAGCAGTACTTC
>TRBV7-2|TRBD2|TRBJ2-3|.
CASKPGGADTQYF
TGTGCCAGCAAACCGGGGGGGGCAGATACGCAGTATTTT